Here is one TCR beta chain with its context. This sample is drawn from a study of blood T cell repertoires in COVID-19. Study overall: Acute-phase and convalescent COVID-19 samples originated in the United States, Italy and Spain. Sources were T cells, B-cell-depleted T cells, or PBMCs; the material itself was cDNA or gDNA.

All recovered Cohort 3 donors got two negative PCRs, got clearance, or saw symptom resolution. Methods used by the authors: Amplification with reference gene primers provided the estimates of nucleated cell counts. Some clones are missing from TCRdb's copy, which holds only in-frame ones; the method was immunoSEQ multiplex PCR. V, J and clone size derive from that table, while D and trimming were established from the DNA sequence. The sample yields about 180,000 clones, 88% seen once. Sequenced input: PBMCs or T cells enriched from blood (not recorded which). The source of this sequence is a woman under 30 who had recovered from COVID-19.

The CDR3 sequence: CASSLVGGNKPQHF. The CDR3, as DNA: TGTGCCAGCAGTTTAGTCGGAGGTAATAAGCCCCAGCATTTT. This rearrangement joins TRBV28 to TRBJ1-5; the D is unclear. From germline, CDR1 is MDHEN and CDR2 SYDVKM. V was pared by 2 bases and J by 8 bases, with 13 bases between. The CDR3 has 14 residues.